The 13 T cell receptor beta chains given below trace back to one sample, sequenced in a study of cytomegalovirus exposure and HLA in healthy donors. The PCR used 60 Vbeta and 13 Jbeta primers. Sequencing used immunoSEQ multiplex PCR; TCRdb keeps in-frame clones, though not all of them. Of some 180,000 clones in the sample, roughly four fifths were seen once. The material sequenced was PBMCs. The receptors derive from a man in his forties in good health and CMV-seropositive.

This clone was picked up a small number of times. The rearrangement joins TRBV2 to TRBJ2-7, with 11 bases fitting TRBD2. J gave up 2 bases and V 6 bases, and 6 bases lay outside the gene matches. The CDR3 contains 15 residues. Germline loops: CDR1 SNHLY, CDR2 FYNNEI. The CDR3 spells CASRGSGRATYEQYF. The CDR3 bases are TGTGCCAGCAGGGGTAGCGGGAGGGCCACCTACGAGCAGTACTTC.

V usage is TRBV5-1 and J usage is TRBJ1-4; 7 nucleotides align to TRBD1. The CDR3 has 16 amino acids. Germline assignment: CDR1 SGHRS and CDR2 YFSETQ. Losses at the gene ends were 4 bases for V and 1 base for J; bases not matched to a gene: 7. CDR3 bases: TGCGCCAGCAGCCAACAGGGGTCCGGAACTAATGAAAAACTGTTTTTT. This sequence encodes CASSQQGSGTNEKLFF.

The chain links TRBV5-4 to TRBJ1-2; 10 bases align to TRBD1. The CDR3 has 14 residues. The junction had 3 bases not matched to a gene; V was cut back by 0 bases and J by 7 bases. From germline, CDR1 is SGHNT and CDR2 YYREEE (reference sequence). The CDR3 region is CASSLATGGRGYTF. For the CDR3, the DNA is TGTGCCAGCAGCTTGGCGACAGGGGGCCGTGGCTACACCTTC.

The chain is built from TRBV29-1 and TRBJ2-4; the D is unclear. Trimming took off 5 bases at V and 5 bases at J, with 10 bases between the two ends. The CDR3 is 12 residues long. Germline CDR1 and CDR2: SQVTM and ANQGSEA. CDR3 loop: CSVYDFENIQYF. In nucleotides, the CDR3 is TGCAGCGTTTATGACTTCGAAAACATTCAGTACTTC.

The rearrangement links TRBV9 to TRBJ2-2, with TRBD2 matching over 8 bases. The germline CDR1 and CDR2 sequences are SGDLS and YYNGEE. Trimming removed 4 bases from V and 4 bases from J; junction bases left unmatched: 6. This CDR3 comprises 15 residues. The CDR3 spells CASSLSGSGTGELFF. The CDR3 DNA is TGTGCCAGCAGCCTAAGCGGGAGTGGCACCGGGGAGCTGTTTTTT.

The rearrangement joins TRBV28 to TRBJ2-1; a weak D match, TRBD1 (6 bases). CDR1 and CDR2 (germline): MDHEN, SYDVKM. V was shortened by 6 bases and J by 5 bases, with 17 bases between the two germline ends. This CDR3 comprises 15 residues. CDR3 bases: TGTGCCAGCAGCGGTTCGGGACACCAGGACAATGAGCAGTTCTTC. Translating gives CASSGSGHQDNEQFF.

The J gene is TRBJ2-7, the V gene TRBV29-1, with D tentatively TRBD2 (7 bases). Germline assignment: CDR1 SQVTM and CDR2 ANQGSEA. With 4 bases removed from V and 6 bases from J, the gap between germline ends came to 13 bases. CDR3 length: 12 residues. The CDR3 region is CSVAGGHSEQYF. DNA of the CDR3: TGCAGCGTTGCCGGGGGGCACTCCGAGCAGTACTTC.

The chain has TRBV7-8 and TRBJ1-2; weak D call: TRBD1 (6 bases). V was shortened by 5 bases and J by 2 bases, with 15 bases between the two germline ends. The CDR3 sequence is 15 residues long. Germline CDR1 reads SGHVS; CDR2 reads FQNEAQ. The CDR3, as DNA: TGTGCCAGCAGCCTCTCGACAGGCGAGAACTATGGCTACACCTTC. Translated, it gives CASSLSTGENYGYTF.

This clone was detected once. The rearrangement uses TRBV29-1 and TRBJ2-1; 9 bases line up with TRBD1. The trim removed 2 bases at V and 6 bases at J, leaving 5 bases unmatched. This CDR3 region has 14 residues. Germline V gives CDR1 SQVTM, CDR2 ANQGSEA. CDR3 coding DNA: TGCAGCGTTGAACGAGGGACAGGGAGCAATGAGCAGTTCTTC. It codes for CSVERGTGSNEQFF.

V gene TRBV6-1 combines with J gene TRBJ2-1; 8 nucleotides agree with TRBD2. Unmatched junction bases numbered 5, after V lost 3 bases and J lost 4 bases. The germline V gene encodes CDR1 MNHNS and CDR2 SASEGT. This CDR3 has 15 amino acids. CDR3 nucleotide sequence: TGTGCCAGCAGTGACGTGGCGGGGGGTTACAATGAGCAGTTCTTC. Encoded protein: CASSDVAGGYNEQFF.

J is TRBJ2-1 and V is TRBV7-2, with D uncertain. Germline CDR1 and CDR2: SGHTA and FQGNSA. The CDR3 is 15 amino acids. Between the trimmed V and J ends, which lost 4 bases and 1 base, there was a span of 11 bases. The CDR3 here is CASSSAPTSYNEQFF. The CDR3 region has the DNA TGTGCCAGCAGCTCCGCCCCGACTTCCTACAATGAGCAGTTCTTC.

The chain joins TRBV18 to TRBJ1-4; D is possibly TRBD1 (5 bases). Trimming shortened V by 4 bases and J by 6 bases, and 9 bases separated the two germline ends. Germline assignment: CDR1 KGHSH and CDR2 LQKENI. This CDR3 is 13 amino acids long. CDR3 amino acids: CASSQGLDEKLFF. CDR3 bases: TGTGCCAGCTCACAGGGGTTGGATGAAAAACTGTTTTTT.

This chain joins TRBV5-1 and TRBJ1-1; D ambiguous. Trimming pared 0 bases from V and 1 base from J, leaving 10 bases between. This CDR3 spans 15 amino acids. Germline-derived CDR1 and CDR2 are SGHRS and YFSETQ. This CDR3 reads CASSLARPTNTEAFF. The CDR3 DNA follows: TGCGCCAGCAGCTTGGCCCGCCCTACGAACACTGAAGCTTTCTTT.